This note documents a single T cell receptor (beta chain) sequence. An end of the junction does not agree with germline; a read error may underlie this. Original methodology: From reference gene primer amplification, estimates of nucleated cell counts were derived. The assay was immunoSEQ multiplex PCR, and TCRdb's table has in-frame clones only and misses some. V, J and clone size are those of that table, while D and trimming were read from the DNA. The data contain over 75,000 clones, about 78% of them singletons. The data derive from a study of blood T cell repertoires in COVID-19. Study context: The origin of the acute and convalescent COVID-19 samples was the United States, Italy and Spain. PBMCs, B-cell-depleted T cells, or T cells were the source of the cDNA or gDNA that made up the material.

The germline gives CDR1 SGHRS, CDR2 YFSETQ. This CDR3 has 16 amino acids. The sequencing sample was made of peripheral blood. V gene TRBV5-1 combines with J gene TRBJ1-6, with D possibly matching TRBD1 (6 bases). This clonotype was obtained from a human donor in a cohort sampled during active COVID-19. CDR3 DNA sequence: TGCGCCCGCAGCTGGGGGGGCGGGTTGGATAATTCACCCCTCCACTTT. Translated: CARSWGGGLDNSPLHF.